This TCR beta chain comes out of a study of beta chain features in type 1 diabetes (dated by TCRdb to 2017 to 2018). In the study overall: Mean age, gender distribution, total cell number and subset yield were not different between patients and healthy donors. In the study, recently diagnosed type 1 diabetes patients and matched healthy donors were compared on the TCRB repertoires of their sorted circulating CD4+ T cell subsets. A total of roughly 100 million sorted cells were examined across all samples, and the number of cells per subset was strongly correlated with RNA yield. Regulatory and stem cell-like memory subsets were obtained from only 8 patients and roughly eight healthy donors, while naive and central memory subsets were obtained from all 30 or so donors. Broader findings and caveats from the paper: Because cDNA rather than genomic DNA was sequenced, highly expressing activated cells could have been over-represented, although no difference in activation and CD3 levels was found between groups. Only small numbers of individuals were included in the HLA sub-analyses, which left unresolved whether HLA type had any influence on TCRB rearrangement. A moderate but significant shortening of TCRB CDR3 length was observed in type 1 diabetes patients in all four CD4+ subsets. The naive, central memory and regulatory TCRB repertoires appeared to resemble one another more closely among patients than among healthy donors. Fewer insertions and more nucleotide deletions at VDJ recombination sites were observed in patients with type 1 diabetes, implying thymic rearrangement abnormalities. PCR may preferentially amplify shorter templates, but because patient and control samples were amplified and corrected together, any resulting skew would affect both groups equally.

The High Capacity cDNA Reverse Transcription Kit was used to reverse transcribe all of the isolated RNA, meaning that expressed TCRB transcripts were what got sequenced. Naive, central memory and regulatory T cell samples underwent deep immunoSEQ sequencing, averaging about 3.57 million total reads per sample. Sorted cells were lysed in RLT buffer and RNA was extracted with DNase-treated RNeasy Micro or Mini kits, depending on cell number. To prevent cross-contamination, each cell subset was processed individually, whereas patient and healthy donor samples were processed jointly. Using the immunoSEQ multiplex PCR, TCRB sequences were amplified from cDNA into 87-bp fragments spanning the CDR3 region. The amplicons were sequenced using the Illumina HiSeq platform. In the authors' own workflow: Synthetic template baselines were used to correct PCR bias computationally, reads within Hamming distance 2 were collapsed, and singletons that could not be merged were discarded. Reads were aligned to IMGT to assign V, D and J genes, CDR3 length, and insertions or deletions at six rearrangement sites. Clonotype counts were normalized to sorted cell number within each subset before computing true diversity and Gini coefficients with the tcR R package. The overlap coefficient, calculated on TCRB nucleotide sequences, was used to measure repertoire sharing. Out-of-frame TCRB sequences from naive cells were analyzed as a proxy for the pre-selection repertoire. Imported from immuneACCESS, the table was reduced by TCRdb to in-frame sequences with V and J called. These copies leave out some clones; in studies compared against another copy, an unresolved V gene accounts for under half, and the cause of the remainder is not known. V, J and clone size are those of that table, while D and trimming were read from the DNA. The sample records about 700,000 clones, around 15% of which are singletons. The top ten constitute 0.022% of the sample.

The CDR3 has 13 amino acids, counting the end cysteine and phenylalanine. The CDR3 DNA has 39 bases and is translated from base 1. The germline V gene sets CDR1 to MNHEY and CDR2 to SVGAGI. V drops 7 bases and J drops 8 bases, leaving 17 bases in between. Each donor gave one peripheral blood draw, about 110 mL on average, collected into heparinised tubes. A BD FACSAria II was used to sort naive, central memory, regulatory and stem cell-like memory CD4+ T cells with a panel that included CD45RO, CCR7, CD25, CD127, CD95 and CD27. Purity was above 95% for every sorted population. PBMCs were separated immediately by Lymphoprep density gradient centrifugation and were stained directly, without being cultured. So that batch effects would be minimized, each experiment stained and sorted samples in pairs, pairing one healthy donor with one patient. In its sample, this clone was seen a few times. The antigen it binds to is not known. Base qualities are not provided; no much larger clone lies one nucleotide away.

The chain was built from TRBV6-5 and TRBJ1-1; the D gene is perhaps TRBD1, from 5 matching bases. Sample: naive CD4+ T cells from blood. Explained via the paper, the cell subset or site label denotes: true naive CD4+ T cells. The clonotype was recovered from a man younger than 35 with type 1 diabetes. The DNA sequence is TGTGCCAGCACCTATACCGGGACCCAAGAAGCTTTCTTT. Its product reads: CASTYTGTQEAFF.